The 15 T cell receptor beta chains below come from one sample, sequenced in a study of graft-versus-host responses after intestinal transplantation. Clones were sequenced by immunoSEQ multiplex PCR, and TCRdb holds only the in-frame ones, with some missing. The table shows roughly 25,000 clones, with over 85% occurring only once. Here the sequenced sample was PBMCs, taken approximately 32 days after intestinal transplant. These receptors all come from a human patient who received an intestinal transplant, so some T cells may come from the graft donor.

In its sample, this clone was seen once. The gene calls are TRBV27 and TRBJ1-2; 10 bases align to TRBD1. The CDR3 is made up of 15 amino acids. In germline, CDR1 is MNHEY, CDR2 SMNVEV (reference sequence). V trimming: 2 bases; J trimming: 4 bases; junction bases outside the gene matches: 4. The CDR3 spells CASSLRGDRGYGYTF. CDR3 DNA: TGTGCCAGCAGTTTACGCGGGGACAGGGGCTATGGCTACACCTTC.

The chain has TRBV27 and TRBJ1-1; D gene unclear. Trimming removed 3 bases at V and 4 bases at J, with 12 bases between. CDR1 and CDR2 (germline): MNHEY, SMNVEV (reference sequence). The CDR3 is 14 residues long. CDR3 nucleotides: TGTGCCAGCAGTTTTGGGGAGGTCGGCACTGAAGCTTTCTTT. The encoded protein is CASSFGEVGTEAFF.

The chain recombines TRBV6-1 with TRBJ2-1; D is possibly TRBD1 (6 bases). V lost 1 base to trimming and J lost 6 bases, with 10 bases between them. Germline assignment: CDR1 MNHNS and CDR2 SASEGT. CDR3 length equals 14 residues. The DNA for the CDR3 is TGTGCCAGCAGTGAAGGGGGGCCGGGCAATGAGCAGTTCTTC. Residues: CASSEGGPGNEQFF.

The table lists this clone with a count of one. This chain joins TRBV7-9 and TRBJ1-5, with D possibly being TRBD1 (6 bases). Trimming cost V 1 base and J 7 bases, with 8 bases left between them. CDR1 and CDR2 (germline): SEHNR, FQNEAQ (reference sequence). The CDR3 length is 13 residues. The CDR3 reads CASSLGGTQPQHF. The CDR3 DNA sequence: TGTGCCAGCAGCTTAGGTGGGACACAGCCCCAGCATTTT. The variable domain in full, with the rest retrieved from reference TRBV7-9 and TRBJ1-5, is DTGVSQNPRHKITKRGQNVTFRCDPISEHNRLYWYRQTLGQGPEFLTYFQNEAQLEKSRLLSDRFSAERPKGSFSTLEIQRTEQGDSAMYLCASSLGGTQPQHFGDGTRLSIL.

The chain employs TRBV11-2 and TRBJ2-7; D is unclear. V was shortened by 1 base and J by 6 bases, with 4 bases between the two germline ends. Looked up from germline, CDR1 is SGHAT and CDR2 is FQNNGV. The CDR3 spans 11 residues. The CDR3: CASSLATEQYF. The CDR3 DNA follows: TGTGCCAGCAGCTTAGCTACCGAGCAGTACTTC.

This clone was counted only a few times. This chain uses TRBV18 with TRBJ1-2; D may be TRBD1 (5 bases). V was shortened by 2 bases and J by 6 bases, with 13 bases between the two germline ends. Germline loops: CDR1 KGHSH, CDR2 LQKENI. This CDR3 comprises 14 residues. The DNA for the CDR3 is TGTGCCAGCTCACCATTCGTTCAGGGCGATGGCTACACCTTC. It specifies CASSPFVQGDGYTF. Filled out from reference TRBV18 and TRBJ1-2, the complete variable domain reads NAGVMQNPRHLVRRRGQEARLRCSPMKGHSHVYWYRQLPEEGLKFMVYLQKENIIDESGMPKERFSAEFPKEGPSILRIQQVVRGDSAAYFCASSPFVQGDGYTFGSGTRLTVV.

The chain has TRBV6-5 and TRBJ2-6, with D perhaps matching TRBD2 (6 bases). Germline-derived CDR1 and CDR2 are MNHEY and SVGAGI. There are 15 residues in the CDR3. V was trimmed by 6 bases and J by 2 bases, leaving 11 bases between them. The CDR3 reads CASRRGGAGANVLTF. CDR3 bases: TGTGCCAGCAGGAGGGGCGGGGCTGGGGCCAACGTCCTGACTTTC.

This sequence joins TRBV5-5 and TRBJ2-1; D is undetermined. This CDR3 is 12 amino acids long. The germline gives CDR1 SGHKS, CDR2 YYEKEE (reference sequence). Between the trimmed V and J ends, which lost 0 bases and 5 bases, there was a span of 3 bases. The chain's CDR3 is CASSLVNNEQFF. The CDR3 region has the DNA TGTGCCAGCAGCTTGGTTAACAATGAGCAGTTCTTC.

This clone came up once. The chain joins TRBV5-1 to TRBJ2-7, with D maybe TRBD1 (6 bases). The CDR3 has 16 amino acids. V dropped 1 base and J dropped 0 bases, with 14 bases sitting between them. CDR1 is SGHRS, CDR2 YFSETQ, per germline. The DNA of the CDR3 is TGCGCCAGCAGCTTGTCCGCAGGGGTAACCTCCTACGAGCAGTACTTC. It encodes CASSLSAGVTSYEQYF. The variable domain in full, completed from reference TRBV5-1 and TRBJ2-7, reads KAGVTQTPRYLIKTRGQQVTLSCSPISGHRSVSWYQQTPGQGLQFLFEYFSETQRNKGNFPGRFSGRQFSNSRSEMNVSTLELGDSALYLCASSLSAGVTSYEQYFGPGTRLTVT.

The rearrangement joins TRBV19 to TRBJ2-2; TRBD1 agrees at 7 bases. The CDR3 contains 16 residues. Germline CDR1 is LNHDA and CDR2 is SQIVND (reference sequence). J gave up 0 bases and V 7 bases, and 8 bases lay outside the gene matches. CDR3 sequence (DNA): TGTGCCAGTATTAACAGGGGTACCGCGAACACCGGGGAGCTGTTTTTT. Translated, it gives CASINRGTANTGELFF. Together with reference TRBV19 and TRBJ2-2, the CDR3 gives the full variable domain: DGGITQSPKYLFRKEGQNVTLSCEQNLNHDAMYWYRQDPGQGLRLIYYSQIVNDFQKGDIAEGYSVSREKKESFPLTVTSAQKNPTAFYLCASINRGTANTGELFFGEGSRLTVL.

The V call is TRBV4-1, the J call TRBJ1-1; possibly TRBD1 for D (6 bases). Trimming stripped 1 base from V and 7 bases from J, with 13 bases between. Per the germline V gene, CDR1 is MGHRA and CDR2 is YSYEKL. The CDR3 extends over 14 amino acids. The CDR3 DNA reads as TGCGCCAGCAGCCAAGTCGGGACATTAATTGAAGCTTTCTTT. Protein sequence: CASSQVGTLIEAFF.

The chain is built from TRBV18 and TRBJ2-3; 9 nucleotides align to TRBD1. The ends lost 0 bases at V and 3 bases at J; junction bases unmatched: 1. The germline gives CDR1 KGHSH, CDR2 LQKENI. The CDR3 length is 15 residues. CDR3 nucleotide sequence: TGTGCCAGCTCACCACCCGGGACAGGGACAGATACGCAGTATTTT. This sequence encodes CASSPPGTGTDTQYF.

In the case of this clone: Given the absence of the conserved phenylalanine or tryptophan at the CDR3 end, a read error is likely. V is TRBV6-4 and J is TRBJ2-7; 7 nucleotides align to TRBD1. In germline, CDR1 is MRHNA, CDR2 SNTAGT. V lost 7 bases and J lost 4; bases outside the gene matches: 7. This CDR3 is built from 13 residues. As DNA, the CDR3 is TGTGCCAGCAAGACCATACAGGGGTACGAGCAGTACCTC. It specifies CASKTIQGYEQYL.

This sequence joins TRBV11-3 and TRBJ1-1; D possibly corresponds to TRBD1 (6 bases). The V gene's germline CDR1 is SGHNT and CDR2 YENEEA. The V end lost 1 base, the J end lost 5 bases, and 11 bases lay between the germline ends. This CDR3 is built from 14 residues. CDR3 loop: CASSLVAGETEAFF. DNA for the CDR3: TGTGCCAGCAGCTTAGTTGCAGGGGAGACTGAAGCTTTCTTT.

The V gene is TRBV20-1, the J gene TRBJ2-5; D is unclear. This CDR3 is built from 10 residues. Trimming shortened V by 5 bases and J by 3 bases, and 4 bases separated the two germline ends. The germline gives CDR1 DFQATT, CDR2 SNEGSKA (reference sequence). CDR3 sequence: CSALKETQYF. The CDR3 DNA follows: TGCAGTGCTTTAAAAGAGACCCAGTACTTC.